What follows describes a single T cell receptor beta chain. The antigen is undetermined. This specimen comes from a study of shared clonotypes between healthy human individuals. The authors distributed each subset's genomic DNA evenly over several immunoSEQ plates. TCRdb's copy holds only in-frame clones and misses some; the assay was immunoSEQ multiplex PCR. The sample consists of roughly 2 million clones, 90% to 95% of them appearing once. Broader study findings: In general, naive subsets displayed greater estimated richness than memory subsets did. Represented genetic and exposure-history diversity was restricted by having few donors.

The CDR3 extends over 15 amino acids. The V end lost 4 bases, the J end lost 4 bases, and 13 bases lay between the germline ends. Germline-derived CDR1 and CDR2 are SGHVS and FQNEAQ. The TCR comes from a man younger than 35 in good health. Sequenced material: naive CD4+ T cells sorted from blood. This sample's subset: CD45RA+ positively selected. This rearrangement joins TRBV7-8 to TRBJ2-2; no definite D call. The CDR3, as DNA: TGTGCCAGCAGCTCGAACCCTTTCGGCACCGGGGAGCTGTTTTTT. This encodes CASSSNPFGTGELFF.